A single sample is the source of the 15 T cell receptor beta chains below, sequenced in a study of T cell responses to AZD1222 COVID-19 vaccine. Using immunoSEQ multiplex PCR, the repertoire was profiled, and TCRdb retains in-frame clones only, with some absent. Here the sample spans 92,000 or so clones, under 90% being singletons. This sample comprised peripheral blood, obtained on day 0 of AZD1222 vaccination. Every receptor here comes from an adult in good health.

This clone was seen a single time. The gene calls are TRBV6-2 or TRBV6-3 and TRBJ2-7; TRBD1 aligns across 8 bases. This CDR3 is built from 16 residues. Germline CDR1 MNHEY, CDR2 SVGEGT. The V gene end was trimmed by 6 bases and the J gene end by 0 bases; junction bases not matched to a gene: 10. The CDR3 protein is CASSPGQGGSSYEQYF. Here the CDR3 DNA reads TGTGCCAGCAGCCCTGGACAGGGCGGAAGCTCCTACGAGCAGTACTTC.

This chain links TRBV7-8 with TRBJ2-2; the D is unclear. With 2 bases removed from V and 0 bases from J, the gap between germline ends came to 7 bases. This CDR3 comprises 15 residues. The germline gives CDR1 SGHVS, CDR2 FQNEAQ. The CDR3 DNA follows: TGTGCCAGCAGCTTATCTAGGACGAACACCGGGGAGCTGTTTTTT. The encoded protein is CASSLSRTNTGELFF.

This chain joins TRBV4-3 and TRBJ2-7; D is possibly TRBD1 (7 bases). The CDR3 length is 15 residues. CDR1 is LGHNA, CDR2 YSLEER, per germline. With 0 bases removed from V and 3 bases from J, the gap between germline ends came to 12 bases. CDR3 sequence reads: CASSQEARGDYEQYF. In nucleotides, the CDR3 is TGCGCCAGCAGCCAAGAGGCCAGGGGGGACTACGAGCAGTACTTC.

The V call is TRBV10-3, the J call TRBJ1-4; the match to TRBD1 covers 10 bases. Germline CDR1 reads ENHRY; CDR2 reads SYGVKD. The trim removed 0 bases at V and 8 bases at J, leaving 3 bases unmatched. CDR3 length: 15 residues. The CDR3 loop reads CAISESGTGEEKLFF. The CDR3 nucleotides read TGTGCCATCAGTGAGTCCGGGACAGGGGAAGAAAAACTGTTTTTT.

The chain carries TRBV6-2 or TRBV6-3 and TRBJ1-5; D is uncertain. This CDR3 is 15 amino acids long. From germline, CDR1 is MNHEY and CDR2 SVGEGT. V shed 2 bases and J shed 1 base, with 9 bases lying between them. Here the CDR3 DNA reads TGTGCCAGCAGTTACCGCAGTGGGAGCAATCAGCCCCAGCATTTT. Residues: CASSYRSGSNQPQHF.

The V call is TRBV18, the J call TRBJ1-4; no firm D call. CDR1 and CDR2 from the germline V gene are KGHSH and LQKENI. The CDR3 loop spans 13 amino acids. V lost 4 bases to trimming and J lost 8 bases, with 11 bases between them. CDR3 sequence (DNA): TGTGCCAGCTCACAAAGTAGAACGGAAAAACTGTTTTTT. This gives the protein CASSQSRTEKLFF.

The rearrangement uses TRBV6-4 and TRBJ1-1; 10 bases agree with TRBD1. The CDR3 covers 19 residues. Germline CDR1 MRHNA, CDR2 SNTAGT. V dropped 1 base and J dropped 5; count of bases not matched to a gene: 16. CDR3 nucleotides: TGTGCCAGCAGTGACTTCGAGTTTGACAGGGGGCGCCCCGGAACTGAAGCTTTCTTT. Translated: CASSDFEFDRGRPGTEAFF.

The rearrangement joins TRBV12-3 or TRBV12-4 to TRBJ2-5; D gene unclear. The CDR3 loop spans 12 amino acids. The germline V and J ends were trimmed by 5 bases and 5 bases, with 9 bases remaining between them. The CDR3 sequence is CASSLLQETQYF. The CDR3 nucleotides read TGTGCCAGCAGTCTCTTACAGGAGACCCAGTACTTC.

The J gene is TRBJ2-1, the V gene TRBV7-2; 8 bases match TRBD2. The CDR3 covers 15 residues. Unmatched junction bases numbered 6, after V lost 1 base and J lost 7 bases. Germline lookup yields CDR1 SGHTA and CDR2 FQGNSA. The CDR3 DNA reads TGTGCCAGCAGCTTAGTAAGCGGGAGTGTAAATGAGCAGTTCTTC. This gives the protein CASSLVSGSVNEQFF.

This clone showed up just once. This chain links TRBV24-1 with TRBJ2-5; unclear D gene. This CDR3 has 14 residues. The germline CDR1 and CDR2 sequences are KGHDR and SFDVKD. Trimming pared 0 bases from V and 4 bases from J, leaving 8 bases between. The CDR3 is CATSDLNWPETQYF. DNA of the CDR3: TGTGCCACCAGTGATTTGAATTGGCCAGAGACCCAGTACTTC.

This clone appeared once. The chain recombines TRBV19 with TRBJ2-7, with TRBD1 matching 10 bases. Trimming cost V 3 bases and J 2 bases; bases outside gene matches: 4. This CDR3 contains 15 residues. Germline-derived CDR1 and CDR2 are LNHDA and SQIVND (reference sequence). The CDR3 DNA reads as TGTGCCAGTAGTATGGGGGGACAGGGGACCTACGAGCAGTACTTC. Translating gives CASSMGGQGTYEQYF.

The chain couples TRBV2 to TRBJ2-7; 8 bases are a match to TRBD2. The CDR3 is made up of 16 amino acids. The germline V gene encodes CDR1 SNHLY and CDR2 FYNNEI. J gave up 0 bases and V 8 bases, and 12 bases lay outside the gene matches. The CDR3 region is CASSTSSGRISYEQYF. For the CDR3, the DNA is TGTGCCAGCTCCACTTCGAGCGGGAGAATCTCCTACGAGCAGTACTTC.

The chain employs TRBV6-2 or TRBV6-3 and TRBJ2-7; no firm D call. Trimming removed 0 bases at V and 4 bases at J, with 25 bases between. In germline, CDR1 is MNHEY, CDR2 SVGEGT. The CDR3 totals 19 residues. CDR3 residues: CASSYSVGAGHYSTYEQYF. The CDR3 DNA reads TGTGCCAGCAGTTACTCGGTGGGTGCCGGCCACTACAGTACGTACGAGCAGTACTTC.

V is TRBV13 and J is TRBJ2-3; D perhaps matches TRBD1 (5 bases). The CDR3 length is 16 residues. Germline CDR1 PRHDT, CDR2 FYEKMQ (reference sequence). V lost 5 bases and J 2 bases, leaving 17 bases between the germline ends. CDR3: CASSPRLVGATDTQYF. CDR3 sequence (DNA): TGTGCCAGCAGCCCCCGGTTGGTAGGGGCCACAGATACGCAGTATTTT.

The chain is built from TRBV6-5 and TRBJ2-7; D is possibly TRBD1 or TRBD2 (6 bases each). Germline V gene sequence: CDR1 MNHEY, CDR2 SVGAGI. This CDR3 contains 15 residues. The V end lost 0 bases, the J end lost 0 bases, and 9 bases lay between the germline ends. The CDR3 loop is CASSYSGGFSYEQYF. The CDR3 nucleotides read TGTGCCAGCAGTTACTCAGGGGGGTTCTCCTACGAGCAGTACTTC.